This TCR beta chain came from a study of T cells in Graves' hyperthyroidism and ophthalmopathy. Template material for amplifying TCR beta CDR3 regions consisted of RNA transcripts. During a first-round RT-PCR of the TCR CDR3, the HTBI primer set was used. TCRdb reanalysed the multiplex PCR reads using MiXCR and keeps one entry per CDR3 protein. The sample records about 640,000 distinct CDR3 sequences, 14% being singletons. This CDR3 is 13 amino acids long. CDR1 and CDR2 (germline): SQVTM, ANQGSEA. Trimming pared 3 bases from V and 2 bases from J, leaving 11 bases between. The count of this clonotype is one. For the diagnoses, clinical symptoms, serum thyroxine and TRAb, thyroid ultrasound and orbital computed tomography were used.

This TCR was recovered from a woman between 50 and 59 years old with Graves' ophthalmopathy. The chain is built from TRBV29-1 and TRBJ2-7, with D maybe TRBD2 (6 bases). The sample comprised blood. The CDR3 protein is CSVEASDPYEQYF. CDR3 bases: TGCAGCGTTGAGGCTAGCGACCCCTACGAGCAGTACTTC.